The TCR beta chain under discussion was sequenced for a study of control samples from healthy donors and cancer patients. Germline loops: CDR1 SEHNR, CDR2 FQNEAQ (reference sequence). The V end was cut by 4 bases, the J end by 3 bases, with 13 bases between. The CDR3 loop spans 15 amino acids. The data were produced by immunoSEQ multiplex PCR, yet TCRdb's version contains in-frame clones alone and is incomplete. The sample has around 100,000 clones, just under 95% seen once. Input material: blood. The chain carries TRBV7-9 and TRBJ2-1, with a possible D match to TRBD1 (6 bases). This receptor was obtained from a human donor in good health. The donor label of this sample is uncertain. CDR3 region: CASSSRQARYNEQFF. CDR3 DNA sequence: TGTGCCAGCAGCTCGAGACAGGCCCGCTACAATGAGCAGTTCTTC.